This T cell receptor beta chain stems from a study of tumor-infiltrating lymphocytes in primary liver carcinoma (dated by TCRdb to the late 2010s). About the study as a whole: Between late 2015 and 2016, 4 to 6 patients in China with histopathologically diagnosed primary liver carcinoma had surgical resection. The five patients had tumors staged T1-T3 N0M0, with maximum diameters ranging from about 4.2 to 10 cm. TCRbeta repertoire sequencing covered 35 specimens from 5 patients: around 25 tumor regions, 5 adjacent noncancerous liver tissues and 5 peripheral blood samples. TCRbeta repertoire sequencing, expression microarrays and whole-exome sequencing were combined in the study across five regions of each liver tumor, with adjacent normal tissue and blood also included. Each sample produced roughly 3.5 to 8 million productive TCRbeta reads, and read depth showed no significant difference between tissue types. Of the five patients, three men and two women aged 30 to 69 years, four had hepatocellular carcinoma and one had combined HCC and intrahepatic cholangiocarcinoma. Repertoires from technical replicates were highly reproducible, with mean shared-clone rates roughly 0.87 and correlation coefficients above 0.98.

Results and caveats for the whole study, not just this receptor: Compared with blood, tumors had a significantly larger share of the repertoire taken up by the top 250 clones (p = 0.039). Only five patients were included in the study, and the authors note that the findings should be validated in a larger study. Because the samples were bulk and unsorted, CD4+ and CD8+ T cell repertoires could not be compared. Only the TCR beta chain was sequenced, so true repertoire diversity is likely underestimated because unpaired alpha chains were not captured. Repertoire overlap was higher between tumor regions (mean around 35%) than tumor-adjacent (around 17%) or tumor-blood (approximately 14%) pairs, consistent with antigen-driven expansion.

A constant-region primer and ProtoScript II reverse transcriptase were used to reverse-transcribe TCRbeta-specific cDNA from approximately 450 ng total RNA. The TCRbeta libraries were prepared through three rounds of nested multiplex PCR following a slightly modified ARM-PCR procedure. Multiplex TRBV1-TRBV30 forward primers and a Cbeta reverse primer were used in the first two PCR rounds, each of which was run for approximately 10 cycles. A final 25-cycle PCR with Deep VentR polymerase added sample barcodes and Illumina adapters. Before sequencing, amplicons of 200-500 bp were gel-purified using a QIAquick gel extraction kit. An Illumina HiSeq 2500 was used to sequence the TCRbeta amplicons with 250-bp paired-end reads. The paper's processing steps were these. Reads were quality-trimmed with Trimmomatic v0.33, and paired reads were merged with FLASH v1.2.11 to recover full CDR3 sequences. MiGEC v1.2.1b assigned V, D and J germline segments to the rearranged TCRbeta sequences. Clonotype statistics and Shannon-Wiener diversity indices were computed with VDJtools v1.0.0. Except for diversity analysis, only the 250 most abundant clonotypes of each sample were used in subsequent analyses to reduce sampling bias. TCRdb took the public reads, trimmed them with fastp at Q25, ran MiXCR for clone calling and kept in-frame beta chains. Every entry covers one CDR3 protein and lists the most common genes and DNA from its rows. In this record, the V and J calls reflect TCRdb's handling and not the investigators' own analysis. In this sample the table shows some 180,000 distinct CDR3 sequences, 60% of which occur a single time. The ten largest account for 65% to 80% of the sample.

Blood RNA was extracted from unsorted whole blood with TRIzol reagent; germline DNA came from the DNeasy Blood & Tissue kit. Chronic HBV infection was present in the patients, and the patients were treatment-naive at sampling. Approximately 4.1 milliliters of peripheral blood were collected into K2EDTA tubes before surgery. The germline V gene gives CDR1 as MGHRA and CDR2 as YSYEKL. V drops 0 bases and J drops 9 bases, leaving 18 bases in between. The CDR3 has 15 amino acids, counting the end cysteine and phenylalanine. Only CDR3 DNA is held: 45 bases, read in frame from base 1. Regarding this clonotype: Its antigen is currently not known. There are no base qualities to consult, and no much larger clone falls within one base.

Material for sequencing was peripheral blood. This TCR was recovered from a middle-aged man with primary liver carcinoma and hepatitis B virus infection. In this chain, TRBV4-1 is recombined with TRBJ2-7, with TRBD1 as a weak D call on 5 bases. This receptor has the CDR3 CASSQDTGQTTGQYF. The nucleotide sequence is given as TGCGCCAGCAGCCAAGATACTGGACAAACTACGGGGCAGTACTTC.